This passage covers 19 T cell receptor beta chains from one sample sequenced in a study of blood T cell repertoires in COVID-19. Produced via immunoSEQ multiplex PCR; TCRdb's table is partial and in-frame only. The sample has 300,000 to 450,000 clones, approximately 90% seen once. Sequenced sample: peripheral blood. The receptor source for this set is an older woman with COVID-19, enrolled during active disease.

V usage is TRBV6-5 and J usage is TRBJ2-3, with D perhaps TRBD2 (5 bases). This CDR3 contains 14 residues. Per the germline V gene, CDR1 is MNHEY and CDR2 is SVGAGI. V dropped 5 bases and J dropped 8 bases, with 17 bases sitting between them. The CDR3 bases are TGTGCCAGCAGTCCGGGGAACACACACGGTACGCAGTATTTT. Protein sequence: CASSPGNTHGTQYF.

The chain couples TRBV18 to TRBJ1-1; 9 bases map to TRBD1. The CDR3 is 12 residues long. V gave up 5 bases and J gave up 11 bases; unmatched junction bases: 6. Germline V gives CDR1 KGHSH, CDR2 LQKENI. CDR3 nucleotides: TGTGCCAGCTCAACCGGGACAGGGATGGCTTTCTTT. Translating gives CASSTGTGMAFF. Variable domain in full (rest from reference TRBV18 and TRBJ1-1): NAGVMQNPRHLVRRRGQEARLRCSPMKGHSHVYWYRQLPEEGLKFMVYLQKENIIDESGMPKERFSAEFPKEGPSILRIQQVVRGDSAAYFCASSTGTGMAFFGQGTRLTVV.

This chain connects TRBV5-1 to TRBJ2-5; TRBD2 agrees at 10 bases. The CDR3 contains 14 residues. Per germline, CDR1 SGHRS and CDR2 YFSETQ. After removal of 5 bases from V and 3 bases from J, the junction contained 4 bases not matched to a gene. The CDR3 DNA reads as TGCGCCAGCAGACCGCTAGCGGGGGAAGAGACCCAGTACTTC. Amino acid sequence: CASRPLAGEETQYF.

The gene calls are TRBV6-6 and TRBJ1-2; 8 bases line up with TRBD1. The CDR3 consists of 15 residues. With V trimmed by 6 bases and J by 2 bases, 8 bases remained unmatched. In germline, CDR1 is MNHNY, CDR2 SVGAGI (reference sequence). CDR3 sequence (DNA): TGTGCCAGCAGACCGCCGGGACAGGTCAACTATGGCTACACCTTC. Its translation is CASRPPGQVNYGYTF.

This clone was seen just once. The rearrangement links TRBV5-4 to TRBJ2-7; 8 bases fit TRBD2. The V and J ends lost 0 bases and 0 bases, in that order; junction bases with no gene match: 2. CDR3 length: 15 residues. The germline CDR1 and CDR2 sequences are SGHNT and YYREEE (reference sequence). Here the CDR3 reads CASSLGRGDSYEQYF. DNA of the CDR3: TGTGCCAGCAGCTTGGGGCGGGGGGACTCCTACGAGCAGTACTTC.

This chain connects TRBV14 to TRBJ2-7; a weak D match, TRBD2 (5 bases). Germline V gives CDR1 SGHDN, CDR2 FVKESK. This CDR3 region has 14 residues. Deletions cut 3 bases from V and 3 bases from J, with 12 bases between. In DNA form, the CDR3 reads TGTGCCAGCAGCCAGGAGGTAGCATTCTACGAGCAGTACTTC. This sequence encodes CASSQEVAFYEQYF.

The chain carries TRBV9 and TRBJ2-1; the match to TRBD2 covers 10 bases. Germline values: CDR1 SGDLS, CDR2 YYNGEE. The CDR3 has 16 amino acids. With 0 bases clipped from V and 10 bases from J, the junction kept 10 bases outside the gene matches. The CDR3 here is CASSVVASGGLGEQFF. The CDR3 DNA follows: TGTGCCAGCAGCGTAGTTGCTAGCGGGGGCCTCGGAGAGCAGTTCTTC. Full variable domain (rest looked up from reference TRBV9 and TRBJ2-1): DSGVTQTPKHLITATGQRVTLRCSPRSGDLSVYWYQQSLDQGLQFLIQYYNGEERAKGNILERFSAQQFPDLHSELNLSSLELGDSALYFCASSVVASGGLGEQFFGPGTRLTVL.

The chain joins TRBV23-1 to TRBJ1-5; D possibly corresponds to TRBD1 (5 bases). TRBV23-1 is recorded as an ORF, its role being uncertain. The CDR3 runs to 15 residues. The V and J ends lost 3 bases and 2 bases respectively, with 11 bases between them. This CDR3 is CASSHPGYCNQPQHF. Written as DNA, the CDR3 is TGCGCCAGCAGTCACCCAGGGTACTGCAATCAGCCCCAGCATTTT.

The chain couples TRBV5-1 to TRBJ2-3, with 11 bases matching TRBD2. The CDR3 sequence is 16 residues long. V lost 0 bases, J lost 6 bases, and 6 bases stayed unmatched. From germline, CDR1 is SGHRS and CDR2 YFSETQ. In DNA, the CDR3 is TGCGCCAGCAGCTTGGCCTTGGCTAGCGGGGGGGATACGCAGTATTTT. Translating gives CASSLALASGGDTQYF.

The chain is built from TRBV18 and TRBJ1-1; 7 bases align to TRBD1. The V and J ends lost 3 bases and 1 base, in that order; junction bases with no gene match: 2. The germline gives CDR1 KGHSH, CDR2 LQKENI. The CDR3 spans 14 residues. CDR3 amino acids: CASSPRQGNTEAFF. In DNA form, the CDR3 reads TGTGCCAGCTCACCTAGACAGGGGAACACTGAAGCTTTCTTT.

The gene calls are TRBV6-5 and TRBJ2-2; 7 bases match TRBD1. The J segment lost 6 bases and the V segment lost 7 bases, leaving 5 bases of the junction unmatched. CDR3 length equals 13 residues. Germline V lookup: CDR1 MNHEY, CDR2 SVGAGI. This CDR3 is CASIRQGSGELFF. CDR3 in DNA: TGTGCCAGCATAAGACAGGGCTCCGGGGAGCTGTTTTTT.

V gene TRBV4-2 combines with J gene TRBJ2-2; tentative D call: TRBD2 (6 bases). The CDR3 covers 16 residues. The germline V gene encodes CDR1 LGHNA and CDR2 YNFKEQ. The V gene lost 0 bases and the J gene lost 5 bases, with 13 bases spanning the gap. The CDR3 reads CASSQELAGATGELFF. The CDR3 coding sequence is TGTGCCAGCAGCCAAGAACTAGCCGGGGCGACCGGGGAGCTGTTTTTT.

The chain employs TRBV14 and TRBJ1-5; no clear D. The germline CDR1 and CDR2 sequences are SGHDN and FVKESK. Trimming shortened V by 5 bases and J by 4 bases, and 12 bases separated the two germline ends. The CDR3 runs to 14 residues. The CDR3 sequence is CASSLGVTNQPQHF. For the CDR3, the DNA is TGTGCCAGCAGCTTGGGAGTTACTAATCAGCCCCAGCATTTT.

V and J are TRBV5-1 and TRBJ1-6, with TRBD1 matching 11 bases. The germline V gene has CDR1 SGHRS and CDR2 YFSETQ. Trimming at V came to 5 bases and at J to 13 bases, leaving 11 bases not matched to a gene. The CDR3 runs to 15 residues. The CDR3, as DNA: TGCGCCAGCAGGCCGGGACAGGGGGGAATCGACCCCCTCCACTTT. Protein: CASRPGQGGIDPLHF.

The V and J genes are TRBV28 and TRBJ2-7; 10 nucleotides agree with TRBD1. CDR1 MDHEN and CDR2 SYDVKM come from the germline V gene. With V trimmed by 3 bases and J by 2 bases, 4 bases remained unmatched. The CDR3 totals 15 residues. CDR3 nucleotide sequence: TGTGCCAGCAGTTTGCTTGGGACAGGGGCCTACGAGCAGTACTTC. Protein product: CASSLLGTGAYEQYF.

The chain links TRBV5-1 to TRBJ2-5, with TRBD2 matching over 9 bases. The CDR3 spans 15 residues. Germline trimming cut 1 base from V and 0 bases from J; bases unmatched to any gene: 1. Germline values: CDR1 SGHRS, CDR2 YFSETQ. The CDR3 loop is CASSLSGGYQETQYF. CDR3 sequence (DNA): TGCGCCAGCAGCTTGAGCGGGGGGTACCAAGAGACCCAGTACTTC.

The chain couples TRBV5-1 to TRBJ2-5; 13 bases agree with TRBD2. V shed 4 bases and J 4 bases; nucleotides not matched to a gene: 10. CDR1 is SGHRS, CDR2 YFSETQ, per germline. The CDR3 extends over 17 amino acids. CDR3 coding DNA: TGCGCCAGCAGCCGCTCAGTGACTAGCGGGGGGTCAGAGACCCAGTACTTC. This codes for CASSRSVTSGGSETQYF.

The genes are TRBV3-1 (or the pseudogene TRBV3-2) and TRBJ1-4; 8 positions match TRBD1. Germline V lookup: CDR1 LGHDT, CDR2 YNNKEL (reference sequence). V shed 1 base, J shed 8 bases, and the junction held 9 bases outside the gene matches. This CDR3 region has 16 residues. CDR3 sequence reads: CASSQAAGTGREKLFF. CDR3 in DNA: TGTGCCAGCAGCCAAGCCGCCGGGACAGGACGGGAAAAACTGTTTTTT.

The chain employs TRBV18 and TRBJ1-1, with unresolved D. V was clipped by 3 bases and J by 0 bases, with 11 bases between them. The germline CDR1 and CDR2 sequences are KGHSH and LQKENI. There are 15 residues in the CDR3. CDR3 DNA sequence: TGTGCCAGCTCACCCCGGGAGCTTATGAACACTGAAGCTTTCTTT. Amino acids: CASSPRELMNTEAFF.